Each of the 17 T cell receptor beta chains below was sequenced from the same sample in a study of T cell repertoires in cytomegalovirus infection. Their recognized antigens are unknown. Via MiXCR, TCRdb re-called the reads, giving one row per CDR3 protein. Of some 920,000 distinct CDR3 sequences in the sample, around 32% were seen once. The input for sequencing was cultured CD8+ T cells from PBMCs, taken from culture after CMV antigen stimulation. These receptors were taken from a human donor in good health (CMV status not recorded). Some clones in this sample may be carry-over from other donors' samples.

This rearrangement joins TRBV29-1 to TRBJ1-1; TRBD1 agrees at 10 bases. The CDR3 runs to 12 residues. J gave up 5 bases and V 4 bases, and 1 base lay outside the gene matches. Germline V gives CDR1 SQVTM, CDR2 ANQGSEA. The CDR3 reads CSVGQGATEAFF. The CDR3 DNA reads TGCAGCGTTGGACAGGGGGCAACTGAAGCTTTCTTT.

This clonotype was seen a handful of times. This chain connects TRBV20-1 to TRBJ2-3; 8 bases are shared with TRBD2. Germline assignment: CDR1 DFQATT and CDR2 SNEGSKA (reference sequence). V lost 5 bases and J lost 5; bases outside the gene matches: 6. CDR3 size: 13 residues. The CDR3 loop reads CSADSGERDTQYF. In DNA, the CDR3 is TGCAGTGCTGATAGCGGGGAACGAGATACGCAGTATTTT.

The CDR3 region is CASSIGGPLSSYNEQFF. DNA of the CDR3: TGTGCCAGTAGTATAGGGGGGCCCTTGAGCTCCTACAATGAGCAGTTCTTC. The chain couples TRBV19 to TRBJ2-1; a possible D gene is TRBD1 (6 bases). This CDR3 comprises 17 residues. Trimming stripped 1 base from V and 0 bases from J, with 13 bases between. In germline, CDR1 is LNHDA, CDR2 SQIVND (reference sequence).

This clonotype has a handful of counts. This chain joins TRBV27 and TRBJ1-1, with TRBD1 as a possible D gene (5 bases). The CDR3 has 11 residues. Germline V gives CDR1 MNHEY, CDR2 SMNVEV (reference sequence). V lost 3 bases to trimming and J lost 12 bases, with 11 bases between them. The CDR3 DNA sequence: TGTGCCAGCAGTTTGGGGACTAGCACTTTCTTT. Its translation is CASSLGTSTFF.

This clonotype was seen ten or more times. The chain is built from TRBV6-5 and TRBJ2-4; D unclear. V dropped 4 bases and J dropped 3 bases, with 7 bases sitting between them. Per the germline V gene, CDR1 is MNHEY and CDR2 is SVGAGI. The CDR3 loop spans 13 amino acids. The CDR3 region is CASSSGFKNIQYF. CDR3 nucleotides: TGTGCCAGCAGTTCCGGGTTCAAAAACATTCAGTACTTC.

V and J are TRBV12-3 or TRBV12-4 and TRBJ1-1; 9 bases agree with TRBD1. The J segment lost 5 bases and the V segment lost 6 bases, leaving 4 bases of the junction unmatched. There are 13 residues in the CDR3. The CDR3, as DNA: TGTGCCAGCAGGGGGGGGACAGGGACTGAAGCTTTCTTT. This translates into CASRGGTGTEAFF.

In its sample, this clonotype was seen a few times. This chain connects TRBV5-4 to TRBJ2-7, with 7 bases identical to TRBD1. The CDR3 sequence is 14 residues long. V shed 7 bases, J shed 1 base, and the junction held 8 bases outside the gene matches. Germline values: CDR1 SGHNT, CDR2 YYREEE (reference sequence). The CDR3 bases are TGTGCCAGCTCAGGACAGGCCCCTTCCTACGAGCAGTACTTC. Its translation is CASSGQAPSYEQYF.

This clonotype was detected only a few times. The chain combines TRBV7-4 with TRBJ2-2; no definite D call. Germline CDR1 and CDR2: SGHVT and SQSDAQ. This CDR3 comprises 16 residues. V was cut by 4 bases and J by 5 bases, with 17 bases left in between. The CDR3 nucleotides read TGTGCCAGCAGCTCGCGGTCCCTTACACTGACCGGGGAGCTGTTTTTT. Translation gives CASSSRSLTLTGELFF.

This clonotype was recorded a few times. This chain links TRBV7-8 with TRBJ2-2; TRBD1 matches at 7 bases. The germline V gene has CDR1 SGHVS and CDR2 FQNEAQ. CDR3 length: 17 residues. Trimming took 3 bases from V and 3 from J; bases not matched to a gene: 10. The CDR3 region has the DNA TGTGCCAGCAGCTTTTCTCCGGGACAGTCGTACACCGGGGAGCTGTTTTTT. Translated: CASSFSPGQSYTGELFF.

This clonotype was seen only once. The V and J genes are TRBV9 and TRBJ2-6; possible D gene TRBD1, 6 bases. V was clipped by 3 bases and J by 0 bases, with 13 bases between them. Germline-derived CDR1 and CDR2 are SGDLS and YYNGEE. The CDR3 is made up of 17 amino acids. CDR3: CASSAPGQRSGANVLTF. CDR3 nucleotides: TGTGCCAGCAGCGCGCCGGGACAACGCTCTGGGGCCAACGTCCTGACTTTC.

V is TRBV19 and J is TRBJ1-5; 10 bases line up with TRBD1. CDR1 and CDR2 (germline): LNHDA, SQIVND (reference sequence). This CDR3 has 14 residues. J gave up 4 bases and V 6 bases, and 3 bases lay outside the gene matches. Here the CDR3 reads CASRGQGENQPQHF. The CDR3 bases are TGTGCCAGTAGAGGACAGGGGGAGAATCAGCCCCAGCATTTT.

The chain uses TRBV29-1 and TRBJ2-1, with 8 bases matching TRBD1. The CDR3 runs 15 residues. V was pared by 7 bases and J by 4 bases, with 12 bases of the junction left unmatched. The germline gives CDR1 SQVTM, CDR2 ANQGSEA. The CDR3 sequence: CSAYEGQDPYNEQFF. In DNA, the CDR3 is TGCAGCGCATACGAGGGACAGGACCCTTACAATGAGCAGTTCTTC.

V gene TRBV3-1 combines with J gene TRBJ1-2, with TRBD1 matching 9 bases. With 2 bases clipped from V and 3 bases from J, the junction kept 7 bases outside the gene matches. The CDR3 is made up of 16 amino acids. Germline assignment: CDR1 LGHDT and CDR2 YNNKEL (reference sequence). For the CDR3, the DNA is TGTGCCAGCAGCCAACTGGACGGGACAGGGTACTATGGCTACACCTTC. It codes for CASSQLDGTGYYGYTF.

The rearrangement uses TRBV6-1 and TRBJ2-7; D not resolved. V gave up 1 base and J gave up 5 bases, with 12 bases separating them. Germline assignment: CDR1 MNHNS and CDR2 SASEGT. This CDR3 comprises 14 residues. The CDR3: CASSEEGPPDEQYF. The CDR3, as DNA: TGTGCCAGCAGTGAAGAAGGACCTCCCGACGAGCAGTACTTC.

The chain links TRBV19 to TRBJ1-5; D call uncertain. Looked up from germline, CDR1 is LNHDA and CDR2 is SQIVND (reference sequence). V was trimmed by 7 bases and J by 0 bases, leaving 10 bases between them. This CDR3 spans 14 amino acids. This chain's CDR3 is CASNRVLSNQPQHF. CDR3 DNA sequence: TGTGCCAGTAATAGGGTCCTTAGCAATCAGCCCCAGCATTTT.

This chain uses TRBV27 with TRBJ1-1; D not resolved. Germline loops: CDR1 MNHEY, CDR2 SMNVEV (reference sequence). There are 14 residues in the CDR3. Trimming took off 3 bases at V and 1 base at J, with 9 bases between the two ends. Here the CDR3 DNA reads TGTGCCAGCAGTTTGGTCCACTCGAACACTGAAGCTTTCTTT. It is translated as CASSLVHSNTEAFF.

The V call is TRBV10-3, the J call TRBJ1-1; D is possibly TRBD1 (5 bases). This CDR3 is 12 amino acids long. V was pared by 10 bases and J by 1 base, with 10 bases between. The germline V gene encodes CDR1 ENHRY and CDR2 SYGVKD. The CDR3, as DNA: TGTGCCACCAGGGCTGGGAACACTGAAGCTTTCTTT. It yields the protein CATRAGNTEAFF.